This TCR beta chain was profiled in a study of cytomegalovirus exposure and HLA in healthy donors listed by TCRdb under 2017. About the full investigation: In an earlier analysis of approximately 640 of the donors, about 270 Gb of sequence data and approximately 100 million unique TCR beta sequences from roughly 180 million T cells were reported. A later genetic analysis used genome-wide SNP genotypes for about 65% of the roughly 670 donors, treating that subset as a discovery cohort. Alongside the repertoire data, information on donor age, sex, ethnicity and CMV serostatus was compiled. All discovery cohort repertoires had been generated on a single sequencing platform. High-throughput TCR immunosequencing, statistical association of individual TCRs with disease status, and machine learning were combined to predict cytomegalovirus infection status. Using immunosequencing, the study profiled T cell repertoires from approximately 700 subjects and related those repertoires to cytomegalovirus serostatus. Class I and class II HLA loci were covered by the typing at four-digit resolution. The aim of the study was to test whether cataloging public T cell receptors could identify signatures of past pathogen exposure. Five DR-DQ haplotypes were treated as single units for association and clustering because of strong linkage in the cohort. The number of typed donors differed by locus: about 629-640 for A, B, C, DRB1 and DQB1; approximately 530 for DQA1; approximately 600 for DPA1; and some 430 for DPB1. Roughly 300 gigabases of sequencing data and approximately 91 million unique TCR sequences made up an early release that covered over 550 HLA-typed donors. An earlier analysis of about 600 of the donors used high-throughput TCR beta sequencing to judge whether each TCR beta V gene segment behaved as functional or pseudogenic. Of the roughly 410 genotyped donors, 65% to 90% were placed in the genetic ancestry cluster associated with self-reported Caucasian donors. Across some 400 genotyped donors of the cohort, an average of about 250,000 unique TCR beta nucleotide sequences per donor were sequenced, and roughly 20% of those sequences were non-productive. To study patterns of TCR occurrence, a later analysis re-analyzed previously published TCR beta repertoires from several hundred donors and added high-resolution HLA genotyping. A separate validation cohort of approximately 130 different subjects was used in addition to the roughly 720-subject first cohort. The later analysis used no new phenotypic data to find candidate immune exposures, relying instead on TCR beta sequences and their occurrence across donors. Paper-wide results and their limitations: A few of the identified cytomegalovirus-associated TCR beta chains were confirmed in vitro to be specific for cytomegalovirus antigens. It was suggested by the authors that the approach could potentially be generalized to other disease states and immunological phenotypes. In a later analysis, several top co-occurrence clusters were reported to appear linked to parvovirus B19, influenza, CMV and Epstein-Barr virus. The cohort was sequenced for TCR beta chains only, and without alpha or paired-chain data the features that could be detected were limited. A further reported finding was that TCR beta sequences accurately predicted the HLA-A and HLA-B alleles for most subjects in the first cohort. In the study, 150 to 200 TCR beta chains were listed as associated with cytomegalovirus. Assigning TCR associations to individual alleles was difficult when HLA alleles, especially DR and DQ, strongly co-occurred. In an earlier analysis of about 600 of the donors, most TCR beta V segments appeared in productive rearrangements about 87% or about 30% of the time, broadly matching IMGT annotations. Most CMV-associated TCR beta chains appeared to be HLA-restricted in a later analysis, and the HLA associations seemed to be driven largely by CMV exposure. Across donors, most TCR sequences were observed very rarely, whereas some public TCRs were present in many individuals. Linkage disequilibrium might explain the correlated functional status among segregating V segments, but an unknown experimental factor could not be excluded. A later genetic analysis reported fewer N-insertions in productive TCRs among donors in an Asian-associated ancestry cluster than the approximately 670-donor mean. Because some donors lacked HLA typing at each locus, the association tests relied only on the typed subset. In a later analysis, HLA-associated TCR beta chains showed more clonal expansion and lower generation probabilities than non-associated chains that were equally common. The classifier was reported to diagnose cytomegalovirus status with high specificity and sensitivity in both the original cohort and the validation cohort. Some IMGT-functional V segments, including TRBV6-2 and TRBV6-3, could not be told apart with the 87-base-pair reads, so those segments were excluded. According to a later analysis, TCR association rates differed among HLA loci, with DRB1 alleles showing the most associated TCRs and HLA-C alleles showing the fewest. A cluster of highly shared sequence variants was judged likely to represent a technical artifact of the sequencing pipeline. An association between a missense DCLRE1C variant and V-gene and J-gene trimming of TCR beta chains was found in a later genetic analysis and replicated in an independent cohort. Because counts were too low, approximately 18 rarely observed V segments, including chromosome 9 orphons, were excluded from the earlier analysis of under 650 of the donors. Immune exposure information for the cohort was limited to CMV serostatus. At a false discovery rate of 0.05, a later analysis linked roughly 17,000 TCR beta sequences to specific HLA alleles. The presence/absence analyses assumed that sequencing depth was roughly uniform across donors, and that assumption may not be true.

The CDR3 has 17 amino acids, counting the end cysteine and phenylalanine. Here the CDR3 DNA is all that survives: 51 bases in frame from base 1. According to the germline V gene (reference sequence), CDR1 reads SEHNR and CDR2 reads FQNEAQ. For this chain, trimming is 5 bases at the V end and 9 bases at the J end, and the number of junction bases without a gene match is 16. The cohort comprised under 700 healthy bone marrow donors. At the time of sampling, all cohort members were nominally healthy, though unrecorded immune exposures were likely present. The donor tested CMV seropositive and was one of the 289 seropositive cohort members. A peripheral blood sample was provided by each donor, and peripheral blood mononuclear cells were used for TCR beta sequencing. The Qiagen DNeasy Blood Extraction Kit was used to extract genomic DNA from the blood cell samples. About this clone itself: Its specific antigen is unknown. Base qualities were left out, and no much larger clone turns up one base away.

Library prep was done by the immunoSEQ multiplex PCR assay. A mixture of 60 forward primers for TCR Vbeta segments and 13 reverse primers for TCR Jbeta segments was used in the multiplex PCR. A multiplex PCR assay on genomic DNA amplified the CDR3 region of rearranged TCR beta genes. The Illumina HiSeq System was used to sequence the amplified TCR beta libraries as 87-base-pair reads. Under the source paper's analysis protocol: A later analysis counted about 76 million unique TCR beta chains across the 650 to 800 repertoires, and some 11 million of these chains were shared by at least two donors. To remove PCR and sequencing errors, raw reads were error-corrected and collapsed into unique sequences using a nearest-neighbor algorithm that merged closely related sequences. To assign V, D and J gene segments, CDR3 sequences were aligned to IMGT reference sequences. For a sequence to be retained, at least a six-nucleotide match to both a V gene segment and a J gene segment was required. A rearrangement counted as productive if the CDR3 had no stop codons and remained in frame with V and J, and every other rearrangement counted as non-productive. Following IMGT convention, CDR3 was defined as the stretch from the second conserved V-encoded cysteine to the conserved J-encoded phenylalanine. The earlier analysis of 550 to 650 of the donors excluded any sequence lacking an unambiguous match to a single V gene segment. In an earlier analysis of about 590 of the donors, a V segment was called functional when productive rearrangements were above 56.7%, and segregating when the standard deviation between donors exceeded 5%. A statistical classification framework was built to diagnose cytomegalovirus status from the catalog of TCR beta chain sequences. A later analysis assigned V and J genes by comparing TCR nucleotide sequences with IMGT/GENE-DB human TR gene sequences. The TCRdist pipeline was used in a later analysis to assign CDR3 sequences and most-parsimonious VDJ recombination scenarios. In a later analysis, every TCR beta chain was defined by the combination of its CDR3 amino acid sequence and its V-gene family, and reads without a unique V-gene family were dropped. To address suspected cross-contamination and a sequencing artifact, a later analysis removed approximately 600 highly shared, low-generation-probability nucleotide sequences. A later analysis calculated a clonal expansion index for each public chain from normalized within-repertoire ranks of inferred template counts. Generation probabilities in a later analysis came from a VDJ recombination model fitted to out-of-frame rearrangements, and those results were checked against IGoR. A later analysis scored TCR-TCR, TCR-HLA and TCR-CMV co-occurrence with hypergeometric tests, applying a repertoire-size bias correction to TCR pairs. False discovery rates were estimated in a later analysis by permuting HLA or CMV assignments 20 times. In a later analysis, co-occurring TCRs were grouped with DBSCAN, and TCRdist sequence similarity was added when clustering was performed within HLA-allele-positive subsets. Co-occurrence clustering excluded repertoires with fewer than 30,000 or more than 120,000 public chains, plus five with anomalous nucleotide sharing. Entries here come from immuneACCESS through TCRdb and include only in-frame sequences with V and J called. Some clones fail to appear in such tables; in the studies checked, an unresolved V gene covers under half of the shortfall, and the cause of the remainder is unknown. That table gives V, J and clone size, and the DNA gave D and trimming. This sample holds 150,000 to 200,000 clones; about 80% were observed only once. Together, the top ten hold about 1% of the sample.

This clonotype originated in a woman aged 50 to 60 in good health and CMV-seropositive. The sample comprised PBMCs. The sequence links TRBV7-9 to TRBJ2-1, and TRBD2 matches 10 of the central bases. The sequenced DNA: TGTGCCAGCAGCCCAGTCCGGTCTAGCGGGAGCTTATCTGAGCAGTTCTTC. It encodes CASSPVRSSGSLSEQFF.